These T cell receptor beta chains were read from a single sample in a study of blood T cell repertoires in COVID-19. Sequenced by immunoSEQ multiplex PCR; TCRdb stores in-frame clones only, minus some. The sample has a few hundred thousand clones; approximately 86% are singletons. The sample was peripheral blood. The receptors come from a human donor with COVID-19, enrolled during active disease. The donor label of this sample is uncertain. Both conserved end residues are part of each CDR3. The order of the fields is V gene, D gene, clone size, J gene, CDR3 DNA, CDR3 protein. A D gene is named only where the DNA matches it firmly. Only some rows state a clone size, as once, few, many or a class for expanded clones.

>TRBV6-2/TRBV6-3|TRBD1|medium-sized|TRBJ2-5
TGTGCCAGCAGTTACCCGACAGGGGGCAAGGAGACCCAGTACTTC
CASSYPTGGKETQYF
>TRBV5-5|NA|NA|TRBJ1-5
TGTGCCAGCAGCTTGGAATGGAGGGATCCCCAGCATTTT
CASSLEWRDPQHF
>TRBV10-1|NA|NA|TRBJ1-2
TGCGCCAGCCCCACGGGGGGGGGATATGGCTACACCTTC
CASPTGGGYGYTF
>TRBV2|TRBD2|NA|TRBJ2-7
TGTGCCAGCAGCGAGGGACTAGCGGGGACCTACGAGCAGTACTTC
CASSEGLAGTYEQYF
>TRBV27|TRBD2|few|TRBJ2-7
TGTGCCAGCAGCTCGACTAGCGGGAGACCCAGGAGCTCCTACGAGCAGTACTTC
CASSSTSGRPRSSYEQYF
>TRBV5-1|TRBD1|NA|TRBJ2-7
TGCGCCAGCAGCCAGCAACCGGGACAGAGCTCCTACGAGCAGTACTTC
CASSQQPGQSSYEQYF
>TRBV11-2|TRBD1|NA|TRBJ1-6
TGTGCCAGCAGCGAAGACCGGGACAGGGGAAGGAATTCACCCCTCCACTTT
CASSEDRDRGRNSPLHF
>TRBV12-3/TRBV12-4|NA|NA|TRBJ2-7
TGTGCCAGCAGTTGGGGACAACCCTACGAGCAGTACTTC
CASSWGQPYEQYF
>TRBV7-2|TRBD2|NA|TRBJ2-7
TGTGCCAGCAGTACCAAGACTAGCGGGAGTGGCGAGCAGTACTTC
CASSTKTSGSGEQYF
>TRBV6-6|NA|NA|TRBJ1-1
TGTGCCAGCAGTTACGCCCGGGGGGGGGAGAGTGAAGCTTTCTTT
CASSYARGGESEAFF
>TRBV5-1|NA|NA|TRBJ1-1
TGCGCCAGCAGCTTGGCCCGCGGGGACACTGAAGCTTTCTTT
CASSLARGDTEAFF
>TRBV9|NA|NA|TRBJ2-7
TGTGCCAGCAGCGTAGAAGTCGACTCTTACGAGCAGTACTTC
CASSVEVDSYEQYF
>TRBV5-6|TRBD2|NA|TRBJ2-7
TGTGCCAGCACCCCCGGGAGGGGGTCCTACGAGCAGTACTTC
CASTPGRGSYEQYF
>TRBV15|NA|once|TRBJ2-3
TGTGCCACCAACATCGGAGGTAGCACAGATACGCAGTATTTT
CATNIGGSTDTQYF
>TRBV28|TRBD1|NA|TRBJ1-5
TGTGCCAGCGACAGGGGGCTTGAGGGTCAGCCCCAGCATTTT
CASDRGLEGQPQHF
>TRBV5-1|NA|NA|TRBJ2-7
TGCGCCAGCAGCTCCTCGACAGATGTCTACGAGCAGTACTTC
CASSSSTDVYEQYF
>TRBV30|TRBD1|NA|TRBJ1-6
TGTGCCTGGAGTGTTGAGGGACAGGGAAAGTCACCCCTCCACTTT
CAWSVEGQGKSPLHF
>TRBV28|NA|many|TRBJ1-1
TGTGCCAGCAGCCCACAGAATTATAACACTGAAGCTTTCTTT
CASSPQNYNTEAFF
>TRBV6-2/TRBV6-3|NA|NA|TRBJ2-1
TGTGCCAGCAGCCCCGGGACAACCTACAATGAGCAGTTCTTC
CASSPGTTYNEQFF
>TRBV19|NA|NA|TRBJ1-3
TGTGCCAGTAGTATCGGGGGGCGAAACACCATATATTTT
CASSIGGRNTIYF
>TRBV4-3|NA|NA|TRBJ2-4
TGCGCCACAGGGAACCAAAACATTCAGTACTTC
CATGNQNIQYF
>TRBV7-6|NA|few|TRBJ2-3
TGTGCCAGCAGCTTGGGGGGATTGAATACGCAGTATTTT
CASSLGGLNTQYF